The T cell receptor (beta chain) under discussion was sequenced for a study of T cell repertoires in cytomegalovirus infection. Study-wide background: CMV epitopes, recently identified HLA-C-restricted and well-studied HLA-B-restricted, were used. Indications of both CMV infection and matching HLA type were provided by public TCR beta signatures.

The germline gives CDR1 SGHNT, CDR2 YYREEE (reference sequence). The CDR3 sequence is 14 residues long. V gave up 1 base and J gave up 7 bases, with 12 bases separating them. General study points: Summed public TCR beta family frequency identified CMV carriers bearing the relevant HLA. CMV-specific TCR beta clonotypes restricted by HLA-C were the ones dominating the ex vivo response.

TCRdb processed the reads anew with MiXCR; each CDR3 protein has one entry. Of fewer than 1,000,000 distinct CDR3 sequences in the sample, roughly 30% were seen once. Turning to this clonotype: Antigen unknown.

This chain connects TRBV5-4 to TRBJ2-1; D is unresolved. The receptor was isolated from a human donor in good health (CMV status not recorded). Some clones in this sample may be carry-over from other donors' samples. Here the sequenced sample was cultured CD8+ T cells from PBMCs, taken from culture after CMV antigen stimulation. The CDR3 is CASSLRQKKNEQFF. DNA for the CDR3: TGTGCCAGCAGCTTGAGGCAGAAAAAGAATGAGCAGTTCTTC.